This entry lists 21 T cell receptor beta chains sequenced from one sample in a study of T cell clusters in autoimmune cytopenias. One tube held mixed TRB-A and TRB-B primer pools for touch-down PCR. TCRdb re-called the multiplex PCR reads; one entry per CDR3 protein, DNA not given. The table lists several thousand distinct CDR3 sequences. Each sample's input was 250 ng genomic DNA, roughly 40,000 genome equivalents. The sample was also reused in another study, on T cell repertoires in aging, cancer and after chemotherapy.

The sample consisted of peripheral blood. Source of these receptors: a human donor with chronic lymphocytic leukemia. The donor label of this sample is uncertain.

This clonotype is identified as medium-sized from frequency. The chain's CDR3 is CSANLADNEQFF. V usage is TRBV29-1 and J usage is TRBJ2-1. The CDR3 is made up of 12 amino acids. In germline, CDR1 is SQVTM, CDR2 ANQGSEA.

The CDR3 sequence is CASSHSAGRPNEQFF. The V gene is TRBV4-1, the J gene TRBJ2-1; checking the TCRdb D call of TRBD1 is not possible without DNA. The CDR3 sequence is 15 residues long. CDR1 is MGHRA, CDR2 YSYEKL, per germline.

This clonotype counts as medium-sized by frequency. The J gene is TRBJ2-3, the V gene TRBV27; TCRdb reports TRBD1, a call that lacks DNA to check it against. The CDR3 covers 15 residues. Per germline, CDR1 MNHEY and CDR2 SMNVEV (reference sequence). CDR3 in amino acids: CASSLTGRGTDTQYF.

This sequence joins TRBV12-3 or TRBV12-4 and TRBJ2-2; TCRdb calls TRBD1, which cannot be checked without DNA. CDR3 length equals 15 residues. CDR3 sequence: CASSHDRGVTGELFF.

The V call is TRBV20-1, the J call TRBJ2-2. Germline CDR1 and CDR2: DFQATT and SNEGSKA (reference sequence). The CDR3 length is 14 residues. The CDR3 reads CSARLRSVTGELFF.

The genes are TRBV5-4 and TRBJ2-6; TCRdb's D gene call, TRBD1, goes unchecked for lack of DNA. Per the germline V gene, CDR1 is SGHNT and CDR2 is YYREEE (reference sequence). This CDR3 contains 18 residues. This CDR3 is CASSLGGGSTSGANVLTF.

Frequency places this clonotype as medium-sized. This rearrangement joins TRBV10-3 to TRBJ1-4. Per the germline V gene, CDR1 is ENHRY and CDR2 is SYGVKD. This CDR3 has 14 amino acids. The CDR3 sequence: CAISEGATNEKLFF.

The chain recombines TRBV5-5 with TRBJ2-2; checking the TCRdb D call of TRBD2 is not possible without DNA. Germline CDR1 reads SGHKS; CDR2 reads YYEKEE (reference sequence). CDR3 length: 16 residues. The CDR3 spells CASSLFSGVRTGELFF.

The gene calls are TRBV5-4 and TRBJ2-2; without DNA, the TCRdb call of TRBD2 cannot be checked. The germline V gene has CDR1 SGHNT and CDR2 YYREEE (reference sequence). The length of the CDR3 is 15 residues. CDR3 residues: CASRGSGGASGELFF.

The chain joins TRBV12-3 or TRBV12-4 to TRBJ2-2; TCRdb proposes TRBD1, but this gene call is untestable without DNA. The CDR3 runs 16 residues. CDR3 sequence reads: CASRISGGVYTGELFF.

By frequency, this clonotype is medium-sized (0.01 to 0.1%). The chain joins TRBV5-6 to TRBJ1-3; with no DNA, the TCRdb D assignment of TRBD1 cannot be verified. The CDR3 extends over 19 amino acids. Per germline, CDR1 SGHDT and CDR2 YYEEEE. The chain's CDR3 is CASSLGQHTSDSSGNTIYF.

This clonotype is medium-sized (0.01 to 0.1%) by frequency. CDR3 amino acids: CASSFRGNTEAFF. The V gene is TRBV7-3, the J gene TRBJ1-1. In germline, CDR1 is SGHTA, CDR2 FQGTGA. This CDR3 is built from 13 residues.

This chain joins TRBV20-1 and TRBJ2-1; TCRdb selects TRBD1, and the lack of DNA leaves this call unchecked. This CDR3 spans 19 amino acids. Looked up from germline, CDR1 is DFQATT and CDR2 is SNEGSKA (reference sequence). This chain's CDR3 is CSASGFLAGGPSSYNEQFF.

This clonotype registers medium-sized by frequency. The rearrangement uses TRBV18 and TRBJ1-1; TCRdb's assignment of TRBD1 cannot be checked, as there is no DNA. The CDR3 covers 16 residues. The germline CDR1 and CDR2 sequences are KGHSH and LQKENI. CDR3: CASSALPTGRNTEAFF.

The J gene is TRBJ2-7, the V gene TRBV5-5; TCRdb indicates TRBD1, and absent DNA this call remains unverified. Germline V gene sequence: CDR1 SGHKS, CDR2 YYEKEE (reference sequence). The CDR3 runs 13 residues. The CDR3 here is CASSDRGMYEQYF.

The genes are TRBV12-3 or TRBV12-4 and TRBJ1-6; TCRdb picks TRBD1, but there is no DNA to check that call. This CDR3 region has 17 residues. The CDR3 protein is CASSPGTGRGLWSPLHF.

The rearrangement links TRBV19 to TRBJ1-6; with no DNA, the TCRdb D assignment of TRBD1 cannot be verified. The germline CDR1 and CDR2 sequences are LNHDA and SQIVND (reference sequence). This CDR3 has 17 residues. CDR3 amino acids: CASREPDRGRGNSPLHF.

The chain couples TRBV27 to TRBJ1-6; lacking DNA, the TRBD1 call made by TCRdb goes unchecked. Looked up from germline, CDR1 is MNHEY and CDR2 is SMNVEV (reference sequence). The CDR3 has 16 residues. This chain's CDR3 is CASSRGQGRDNSPLHF.

The V gene is TRBV27, the J gene TRBJ2-3; TCRdb proposes TRBD2, but this gene call is untestable without DNA. The CDR3 consists of 15 residues. Germline assignment: CDR1 MNHEY and CDR2 SMNVEV (reference sequence). The CDR3 loop reads CASSLTSGGTDTQYF.

The rearrangement links TRBV18 to TRBJ2-1; TCRdb's assignment of TRBD1 cannot be checked, as there is no DNA. CDR3 size: 16 residues. CDR1 is KGHSH, CDR2 LQKENI, per germline. CDR3 sequence: CASSPYSLQGGDEQFF.

V and J are TRBV10-2 and TRBJ2-3; TCRdb outputs TRBD1, but without DNA this stays unchecked. Germline values: CDR1 WSHSY, CDR2 SAAADI. The CDR3 consists of 14 residues. CDR3 protein: CASSRGAATDTQYF.